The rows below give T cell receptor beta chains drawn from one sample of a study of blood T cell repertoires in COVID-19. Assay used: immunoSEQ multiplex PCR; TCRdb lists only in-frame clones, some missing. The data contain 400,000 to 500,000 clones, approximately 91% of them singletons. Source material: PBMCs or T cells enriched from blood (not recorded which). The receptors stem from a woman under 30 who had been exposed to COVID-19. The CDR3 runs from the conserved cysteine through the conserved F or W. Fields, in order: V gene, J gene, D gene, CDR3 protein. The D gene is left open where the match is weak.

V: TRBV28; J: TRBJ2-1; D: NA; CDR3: CASSSTRLSYNEQFF
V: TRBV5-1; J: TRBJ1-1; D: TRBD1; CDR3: CASSLATGGEAFF
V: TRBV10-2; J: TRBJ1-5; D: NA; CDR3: CASSESKGGQPQHF
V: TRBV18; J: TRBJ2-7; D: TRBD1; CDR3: CASSPSTGWDEQYF
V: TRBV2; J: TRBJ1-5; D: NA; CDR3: CASNGEGRINQPQHF
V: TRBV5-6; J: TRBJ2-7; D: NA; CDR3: CASSSQGALPYEQYF
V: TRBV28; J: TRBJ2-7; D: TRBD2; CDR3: CASSSSGTSSYEQYF
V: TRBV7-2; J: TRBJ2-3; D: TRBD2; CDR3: CASRVSGSTDTQYF
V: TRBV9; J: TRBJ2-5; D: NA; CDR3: CASSPLASGETQYF
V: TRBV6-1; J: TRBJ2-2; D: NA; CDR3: CASSDRGNTGELFF
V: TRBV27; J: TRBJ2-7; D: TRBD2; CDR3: CASSNVAGTRLYEQYF
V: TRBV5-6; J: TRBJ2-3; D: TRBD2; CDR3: CASSLGLAGALSEYF
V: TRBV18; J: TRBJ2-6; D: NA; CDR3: CASSPLGAASGANVLTF
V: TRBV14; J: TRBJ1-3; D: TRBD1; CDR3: CASSPGGLSGNTIYF
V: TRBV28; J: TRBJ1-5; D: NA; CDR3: CASSLGATQPQHF
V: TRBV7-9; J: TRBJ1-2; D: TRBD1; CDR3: CASSPTGTANYGYTF